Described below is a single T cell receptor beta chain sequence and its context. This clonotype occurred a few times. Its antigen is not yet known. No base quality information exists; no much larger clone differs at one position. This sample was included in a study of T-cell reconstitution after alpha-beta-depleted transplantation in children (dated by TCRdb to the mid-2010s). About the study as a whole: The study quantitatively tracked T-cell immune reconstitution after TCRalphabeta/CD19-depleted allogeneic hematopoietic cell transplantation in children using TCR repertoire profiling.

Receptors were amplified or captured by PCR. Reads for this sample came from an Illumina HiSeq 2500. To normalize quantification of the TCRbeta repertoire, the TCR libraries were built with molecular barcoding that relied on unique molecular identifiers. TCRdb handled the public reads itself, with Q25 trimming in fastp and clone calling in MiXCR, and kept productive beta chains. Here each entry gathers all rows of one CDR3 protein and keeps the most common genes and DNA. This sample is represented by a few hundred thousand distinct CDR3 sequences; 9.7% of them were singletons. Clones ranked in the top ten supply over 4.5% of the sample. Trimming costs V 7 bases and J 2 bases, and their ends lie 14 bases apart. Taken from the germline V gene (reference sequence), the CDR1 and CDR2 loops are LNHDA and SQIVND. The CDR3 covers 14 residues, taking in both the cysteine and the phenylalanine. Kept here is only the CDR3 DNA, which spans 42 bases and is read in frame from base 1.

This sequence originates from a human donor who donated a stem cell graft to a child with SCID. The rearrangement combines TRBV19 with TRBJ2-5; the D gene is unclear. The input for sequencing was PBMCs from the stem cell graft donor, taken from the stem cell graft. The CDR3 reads CASTEIGRQETQYF. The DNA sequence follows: TGTGCCAGTACCGAAATAGGGCGGCAAGAGACCCAGTACTTC.